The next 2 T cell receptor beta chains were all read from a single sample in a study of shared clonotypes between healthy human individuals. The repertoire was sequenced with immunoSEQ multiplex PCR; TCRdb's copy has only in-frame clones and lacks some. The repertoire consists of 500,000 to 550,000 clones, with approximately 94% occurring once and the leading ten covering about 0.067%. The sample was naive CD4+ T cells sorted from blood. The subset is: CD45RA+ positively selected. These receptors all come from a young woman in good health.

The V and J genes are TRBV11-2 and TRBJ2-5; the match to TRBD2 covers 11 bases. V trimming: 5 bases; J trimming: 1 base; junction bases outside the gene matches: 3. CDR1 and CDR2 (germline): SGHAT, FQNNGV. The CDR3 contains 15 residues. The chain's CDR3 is CASSQGTSGQETQYF. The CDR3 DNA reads TGTGCCAGCAGCCAAGGGACTAGCGGCCAAGAGACCCAGTACTTC. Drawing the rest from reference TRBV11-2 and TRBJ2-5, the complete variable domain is EAGVAQSPRYKIIEKRQSVAFWCNPISGHATLYWYQQILGQGPKLLIQFQNNGVVDDSQLPKDRFSAERLKGVDSTLKIQPAKLEDSAVYLCASSQGTSGQETQYFGPGTRLLVL.

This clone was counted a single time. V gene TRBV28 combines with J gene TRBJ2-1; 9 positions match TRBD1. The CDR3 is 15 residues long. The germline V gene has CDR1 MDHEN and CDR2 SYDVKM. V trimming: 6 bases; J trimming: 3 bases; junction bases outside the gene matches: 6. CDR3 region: CASRTSGQGYNEQFF. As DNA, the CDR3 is TGTGCCAGCAGGACCTCGGGACAGGGCTACAATGAGCAGTTCTTC.